The T cell receptor beta chain described here comes from a study of cytomegalovirus exposure and HLA in healthy donors (dated by TCRdb to 2016 to 2017). Regarding the research as a whole: In an earlier analysis of fewer than 750 of the donors, 250 to 350 Gb of sequence data and 95 million to 130 million unique TCR beta sequences from roughly 180 million T cells were reported. An early release that covered roughly 600 HLA-typed donors contained about 300 gigabases of sequencing data and about 84 million unique TCR sequences. The genetic ancestry cluster associated with self-reported Caucasian donors included 81% of the roughly 390 genotyped donors. The aim of the study was to test whether cataloging public T cell receptors could identify signatures of past pathogen exposure. The study used immunosequencing to profile the T cell repertoires of hundreds of subjects and linked those repertoires to cytomegalovirus serostatus. A separate validation cohort of over a hundred different subjects was used in addition to the roughly 670-subject first cohort. To predict cytomegalovirus infection status, the study combined high-throughput TCR immunosequencing, statistical association of individual TCRs with disease status, and machine learning. To study patterns of TCR occurrence, a later analysis re-analyzed previously published TCR beta repertoires from 650 to 750 donors and added high-resolution HLA genotyping. Rather than drawing on any new phenotypic data, the later analysis identified candidate immune exposures from TCR beta sequences and the way those sequences occurred across donors. In an earlier analysis of 587 of the donors, high-throughput TCR beta sequencing was used to judge whether each TCR beta V gene segment behaved as functional or pseudogenic. Donor age, sex, ethnicity and CMV serostatus were compiled together with the repertoire data. In a later genetic analysis, genome-wide SNP genotypes for 398 of the 666 donors were used, and that subset was treated as a discovery cohort. All discovery cohort repertoires had been generated on a single sequencing platform. Both class I and class II loci were covered by HLA typing, at four-digit resolution. Typing coverage varied by locus: about 620-640 donors for A, B, C, DRB1 and DQB1; approximately 500 for DQA1; approximately 570 for DPA1; some 470 for DPB1. A handful of DR-DQ haplotypes were treated as single units for association and clustering because of strong linkage in the cohort. Among 398 genotyped donors of the cohort, an average of approximately 240,000 unique TCR beta nucleotide sequences were sequenced per donor, roughly 20% of them non-productive. Results the study describes overall, beyond this receptor: According to a later analysis, most CMV-associated TCR beta chains appeared to be HLA-restricted, and the HLA associations seemed to be driven largely by CMV exposure. In a later analysis, several top co-occurrence clusters were reported to appear linked to parvovirus B19, influenza, CMV and Epstein-Barr virus. Roughly uniform sequencing depth across donors was assumed in presence/absence analyses, although this assumption may not hold. According to a later genetic analysis, donors in an Asian-associated ancestry cluster had fewer N-insertions in productive TCRs than the roughly 670-donor mean. Specific HLA alleles were associated with 15,000 to 20,000 TCR beta sequences at a false discovery rate of 0.05 in a later analysis. The 87-base-pair reads could not distinguish some IMGT-functional V segments, including TRBV6-2 and TRBV6-3, so those segments were excluded. Strong co-occurrence of HLA alleles, especially DR and DQ, made assigning TCR associations to individual alleles difficult. The cohort was sequenced for TCR beta chains only, and without alpha or paired-chain data the features that could be detected were limited. Seventeen rarely observed V segments, including chromosome 9 orphons, were excluded from the earlier analysis of about 500 of the donors because counts were too low. In vitro tests confirmed that a few of the cytomegalovirus-associated TCR beta chains recognize cytomegalovirus antigens. Because HLA typing was missing for some donors at each locus, association tests included only the typed subset. A further reported finding was that TCR beta sequences accurately predicted the HLA-A and HLA-B alleles for most subjects in the first cohort. According to the authors, the approach could potentially be generalized to other disease states and immunological phenotypes. A later analysis found that HLA-associated TCR beta chains were more clonally expanded and had lower generation probabilities than equally common non-associated chains. While some public TCRs were present in many individuals, most TCR sequences turned up only very rarely across donors. A later genetic analysis associated a missense DCLRE1C variant with V-gene and J-gene trimming of TCR beta chains, and an independent cohort replicated the association. CMV serostatus was the only immune exposure information available for the cohort. Linkage disequilibrium might explain the correlated functional status among segregating V segments, but an unknown experimental factor could not be excluded. A total of 164 TCR beta chains were listed by the study as associated with cytomegalovirus. Broadly in line with IMGT annotations, most TCR beta V segments showed up in productive rearrangements about 87% or about 30% of the time in an earlier analysis of a few hundred of the donors. A cluster of highly shared sequence variants was judged likely to represent a technical artifact of the sequencing pipeline. A later analysis found that TCR association rates varied across HLA loci, with DRB1 alleles showing the most associated TCRs and HLA-C alleles the fewest. The classifier was reported to diagnose cytomegalovirus status with high specificity and sensitivity in both the original cohort and the validation cohort.

The cohort consisted of approximately 670 healthy bone marrow donors. At the time of sampling, every cohort member was nominally healthy, though immune exposures that went unrecorded were likely present. The donor was CMV seronegative and belonged to the group of 352 seronegative cohort members. Each donor provided a peripheral blood sample, and peripheral blood mononuclear cells were used for TCR beta sequencing. The Qiagen DNeasy Blood Extraction Kit was used to extract genomic DNA from the blood cell samples. The CDR1 and CDR2 encoded by the germline V gene are SGDLS and YYNGEE. V trim: 2 bases; J trim: 2 bases; unmatched bases: 7. The CDR3 holds 16 amino acids from the cysteine to the phenylalanine. CDR3 DNA only is kept here, 48 bases in frame from base 1. The protocol used for the library was the immunoSEQ multiplex PCR assay. For the multiplex PCR, a mixture combining 60 forward primers for TCR Vbeta segments and 13 reverse primers for TCR Jbeta segments was used. The CDR3 region of rearranged TCR beta genes was amplified from genomic DNA with a multiplex PCR assay. The amplified TCR beta libraries were sequenced on the Illumina HiSeq System as 87-base-pair reads. On the study's bioinformatics: In a later analysis, tens of millions of unique TCR beta chains were counted across the approximately 670 repertoires, and roughly 11 million of these chains were shared by at least two donors. Raw reads were error-corrected and collapsed into unique sequences by a nearest-neighbor algorithm in which closely related sequences were merged to remove PCR and sequencing errors. CDR3 sequences were aligned to IMGT reference sequences to assign V, D and J gene segments. For a sequence to be retained, at least a six-nucleotide match to both a V gene segment and a J gene segment was required. Rearrangements were classified as productive when the CDR3 lacked stop codons and remained in frame with V and J, and all other rearrangements were classified as non-productive. Following IMGT convention, CDR3 was defined as the stretch from the second conserved V-encoded cysteine up to the conserved J-encoded phenylalanine. The earlier analysis of approximately 500 of the donors excluded sequences that lacked an unambiguous match to a single V gene segment. In an earlier analysis of about 590 of the donors, a V segment was called functional when productive rearrangements were above 56.7%, and segregating when the standard deviation between donors exceeded 5%. To diagnose cytomegalovirus status from the catalog of TCR beta chain sequences, a statistical classification framework was built. In a later analysis, TCR nucleotide sequences were compared against IMGT/GENE-DB human TR gene sequences so that V and J genes could be assigned. A later analysis assigned CDR3 sequences and most-parsimonious VDJ recombination scenarios with the TCRdist pipeline. A later analysis defined each TCR beta chain by its CDR3 amino acid sequence plus V-gene family, and excluded reads lacking a unique V-gene family. To address suspected cross-contamination and a sequencing artifact, a later analysis removed 592 highly shared, low-generation-probability nucleotide sequences. In a later analysis, a clonal expansion index for each public chain was calculated from normalized within-repertoire ranks of inferred template counts. A later analysis computed generation probabilities with a VDJ recombination model fitted to out-of-frame rearrangements, and checked the results against IGoR. In a later analysis, TCR-TCR, TCR-HLA and TCR-CMV co-occurrence was scored with hypergeometric tests, and a repertoire-size bias correction was applied to TCR pairs. In a later analysis, false discovery rates were estimated by permuting HLA or CMV assignments 20 times. A later analysis grouped co-occurring TCRs with DBSCAN, adding TCRdist sequence similarity when clustering within HLA-allele-positive subsets. Repertoires with fewer than 30,000 or more than 120,000 public chains were left out of co-occurrence clustering, as were a few repertoires with anomalous nucleotide sharing. TCRdb retrieved this table from immuneACCESS and kept in-frame rearrangements only. Not all clones are present; in checked studies, unresolved V genes account for under half, and no reason is known for the remainder. That table furnishes V, J and clone size, whereas the DNA furnished D and trimming. A total of fewer than 250,000 clones appear in this sample, around 90% of them only once. The biggest ten clones account for more than 1% of the sample.

Notes on this clone: Its antigen is not yet known. No per-base quality is available; no much larger clone lies one base away.

The rearranged chain carries TRBV9 and TRBJ2-1, with 7 bases in between that match TRBD1. The TCR sequence derives from a boy between 2 and 10 years old in good health and CMV-seronegative. Sequenced input: PBMCs. CDR3 reads: CASSVGLRGTYNEQFF. In nucleotides, the sequence is TGTGCCAGCAGCGTTGGGCTCAGGGGGACCTACAATGAGCAGTTCTTC.